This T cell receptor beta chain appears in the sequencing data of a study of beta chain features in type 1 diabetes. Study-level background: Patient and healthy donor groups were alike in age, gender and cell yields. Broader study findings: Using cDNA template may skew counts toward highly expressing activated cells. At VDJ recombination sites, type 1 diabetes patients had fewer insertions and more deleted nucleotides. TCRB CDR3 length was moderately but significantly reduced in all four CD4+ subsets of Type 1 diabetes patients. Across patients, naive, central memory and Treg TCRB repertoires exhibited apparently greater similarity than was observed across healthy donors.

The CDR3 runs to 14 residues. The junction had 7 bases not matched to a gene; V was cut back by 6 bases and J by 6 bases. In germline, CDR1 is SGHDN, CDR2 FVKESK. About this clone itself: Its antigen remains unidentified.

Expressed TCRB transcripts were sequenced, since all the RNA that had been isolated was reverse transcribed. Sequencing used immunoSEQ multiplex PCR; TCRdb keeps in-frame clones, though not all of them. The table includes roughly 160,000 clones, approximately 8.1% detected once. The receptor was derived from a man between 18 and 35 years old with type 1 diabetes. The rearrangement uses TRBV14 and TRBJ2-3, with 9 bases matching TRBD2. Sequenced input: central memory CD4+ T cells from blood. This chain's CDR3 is CASSVAGVADTQYF. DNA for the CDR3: TGTGCCAGCAGTGTAGCGGGAGTCGCCGATACGCAGTATTTT. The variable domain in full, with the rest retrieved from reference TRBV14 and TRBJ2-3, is EAGVTQFPSHSVIEKGQTVTLRCDPISGHDNLYWYRRVMGKEIKFLLHFVKESKQDESGMPNNRFLAERTGGTYSTLKVQPAELEDSGVYFCASSVAGVADTQYFGPGTRLTVL.